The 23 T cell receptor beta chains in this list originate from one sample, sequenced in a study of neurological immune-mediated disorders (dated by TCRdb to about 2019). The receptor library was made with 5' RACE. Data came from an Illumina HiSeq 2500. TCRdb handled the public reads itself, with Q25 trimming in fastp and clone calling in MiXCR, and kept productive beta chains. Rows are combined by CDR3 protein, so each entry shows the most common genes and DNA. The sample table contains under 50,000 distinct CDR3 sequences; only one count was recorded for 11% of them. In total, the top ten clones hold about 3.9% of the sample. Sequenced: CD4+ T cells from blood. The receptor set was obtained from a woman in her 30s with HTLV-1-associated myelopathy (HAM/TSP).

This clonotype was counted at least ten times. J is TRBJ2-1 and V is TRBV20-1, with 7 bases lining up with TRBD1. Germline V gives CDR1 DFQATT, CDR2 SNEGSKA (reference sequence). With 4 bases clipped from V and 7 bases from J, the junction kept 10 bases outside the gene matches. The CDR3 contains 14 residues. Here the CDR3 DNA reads TGCAGTGCTAAAAAGGGGGCTACAGGGAATGAGCAGTTCTTC. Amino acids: CSAKKGATGNEQFF.

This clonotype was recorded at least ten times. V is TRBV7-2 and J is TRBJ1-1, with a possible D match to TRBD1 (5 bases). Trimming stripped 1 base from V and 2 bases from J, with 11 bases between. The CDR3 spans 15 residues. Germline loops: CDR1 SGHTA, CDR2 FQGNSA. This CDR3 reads CASSLGSGINTEAFF. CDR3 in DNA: TGTGCCAGCAGCTTAGGTTCAGGGATTAACACTGAAGCTTTCTTT.

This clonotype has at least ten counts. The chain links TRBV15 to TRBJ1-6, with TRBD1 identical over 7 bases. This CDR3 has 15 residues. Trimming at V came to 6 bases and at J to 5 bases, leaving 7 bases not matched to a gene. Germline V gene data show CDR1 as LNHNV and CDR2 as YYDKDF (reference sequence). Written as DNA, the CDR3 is TGTGCCACCAGGATGTCACAGGGGAATAATTCACCCCTCCACTTT. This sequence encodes CATRMSQGNNSPLHF.

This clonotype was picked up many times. The chain's CDR3 is CASSVGQARGWREKLFF. The CDR3 region has the DNA TGCGCCAGCAGCGTGGGACAGGCACGCGGTTGGCGCGAAAAACTGTTTTTT. V is TRBV5-1 and J is TRBJ1-4; 8 bases agree with TRBD1. J gave up 8 bases and V 4 bases, and 16 bases lay outside the gene matches. CDR1 and CDR2 from the germline V gene are SGHRS and YFSETQ. This CDR3 is built from 17 residues.

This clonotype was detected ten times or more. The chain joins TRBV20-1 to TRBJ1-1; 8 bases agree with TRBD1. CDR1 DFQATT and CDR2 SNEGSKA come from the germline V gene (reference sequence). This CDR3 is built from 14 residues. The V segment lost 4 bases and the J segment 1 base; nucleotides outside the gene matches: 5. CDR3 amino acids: CSAKAGGGNTEAFF. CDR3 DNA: TGCAGTGCTAAAGCAGGGGGCGGGAACACTGAAGCTTTCTTT.

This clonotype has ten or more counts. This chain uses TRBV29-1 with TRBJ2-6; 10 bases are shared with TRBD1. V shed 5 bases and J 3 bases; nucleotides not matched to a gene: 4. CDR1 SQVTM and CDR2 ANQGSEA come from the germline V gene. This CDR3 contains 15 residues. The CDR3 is CSVKGQGSGANVLTF. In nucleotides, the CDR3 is TGCAGCGTTAAGGGACAGGGGAGTGGGGCCAACGTCCTGACTTTC.

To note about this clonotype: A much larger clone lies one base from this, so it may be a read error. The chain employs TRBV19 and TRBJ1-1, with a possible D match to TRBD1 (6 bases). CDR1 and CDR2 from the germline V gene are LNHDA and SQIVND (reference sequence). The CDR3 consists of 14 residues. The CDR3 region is CAGSPAGAYTEAFF. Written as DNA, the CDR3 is TGTGCCGGTAGCCCCGCGGGGGCCTACACTGAAGCTTTCTTT.

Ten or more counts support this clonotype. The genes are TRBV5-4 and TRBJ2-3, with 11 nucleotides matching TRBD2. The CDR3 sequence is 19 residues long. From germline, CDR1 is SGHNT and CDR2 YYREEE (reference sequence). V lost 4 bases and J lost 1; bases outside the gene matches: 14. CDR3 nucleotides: TGTGCCAGCAGCCCGCCCGGGGTAGCGGGGGGGCTGGGCACAGATACGCAGTATTTT. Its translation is CASSPPGVAGGLGTDTQYF.

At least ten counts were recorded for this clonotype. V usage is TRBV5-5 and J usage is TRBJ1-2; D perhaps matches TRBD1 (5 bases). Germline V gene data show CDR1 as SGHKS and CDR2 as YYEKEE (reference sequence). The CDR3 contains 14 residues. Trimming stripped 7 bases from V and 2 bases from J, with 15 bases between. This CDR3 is CASDLGTVNYGYTF. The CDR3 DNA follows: TGTGCCAGCGACTTGGGGACGGTGAACTATGGCTACACCTTC. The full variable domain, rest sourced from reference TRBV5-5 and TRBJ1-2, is DAGVTQSPTHLIKTRGQQVTLRCSPISGHKSVSWYQQVLGQGPQFIFQYYEKEERGRGNFPDRFSARQFPNYSSELNVNALLLGDSALYLCASDLGTVNYGYTFGSGTRLTVV.

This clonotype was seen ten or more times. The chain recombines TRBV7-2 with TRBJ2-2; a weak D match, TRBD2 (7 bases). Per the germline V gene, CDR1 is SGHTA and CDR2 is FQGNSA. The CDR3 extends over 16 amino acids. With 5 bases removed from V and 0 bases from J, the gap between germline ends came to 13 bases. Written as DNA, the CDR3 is TGTGCCAGCAGCCCGAGGGGGGGACCGAACACCGGGGAGCTGTTTTTT. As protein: CASSPRGGPNTGELFF. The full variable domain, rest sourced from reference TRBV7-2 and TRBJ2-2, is GAGVSQSPSNKVTEKGKDVELRCDPISGHTALYWYRQSLGQGLEFLIYFQGNSAPDKSGLPSDRFSAERTGGSVSTLTIQRTQQEDSAVYLCASSPRGGPNTGELFFGEGSRLTVL.

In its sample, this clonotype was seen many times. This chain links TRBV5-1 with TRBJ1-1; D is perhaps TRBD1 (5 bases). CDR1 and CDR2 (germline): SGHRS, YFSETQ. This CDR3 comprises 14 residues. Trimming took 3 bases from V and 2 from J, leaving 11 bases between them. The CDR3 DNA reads TGCGCCAGCAGCTCAGGACACGGCAACACTGAAGCTTTCTTT. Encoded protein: CASSSGHGNTEAFF.

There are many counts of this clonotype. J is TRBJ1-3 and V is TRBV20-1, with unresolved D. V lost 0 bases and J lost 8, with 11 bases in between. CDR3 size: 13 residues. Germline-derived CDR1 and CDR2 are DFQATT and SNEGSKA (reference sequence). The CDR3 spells CSARDRRGYTIYF. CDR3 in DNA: TGCAGTGCTAGAGACAGGCGGGGTTACACCATATATTTT.

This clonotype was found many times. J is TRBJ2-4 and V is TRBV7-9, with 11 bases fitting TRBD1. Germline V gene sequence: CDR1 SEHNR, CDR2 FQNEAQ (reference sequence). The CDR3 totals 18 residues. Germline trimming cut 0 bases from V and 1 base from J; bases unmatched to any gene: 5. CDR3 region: CASSLAGQGVGAKNIQYF. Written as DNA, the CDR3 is TGTGCCAGCAGCTTAGCGGGACAGGGGGTCGGGGCCAAAAACATTCAGTACTTC.

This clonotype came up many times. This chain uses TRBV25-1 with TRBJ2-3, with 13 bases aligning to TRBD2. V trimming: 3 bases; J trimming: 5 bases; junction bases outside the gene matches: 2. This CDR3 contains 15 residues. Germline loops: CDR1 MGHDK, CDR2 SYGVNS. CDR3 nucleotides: TGTGCCAGCAGTGATAGACTAGCGGGGGGAGATACGCAGTATTTT. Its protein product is CASSDRLAGGDTQYF.

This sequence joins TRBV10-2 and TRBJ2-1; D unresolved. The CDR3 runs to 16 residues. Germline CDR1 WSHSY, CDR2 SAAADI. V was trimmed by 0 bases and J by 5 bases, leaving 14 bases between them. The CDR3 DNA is TGCGCCAGCAGTGAGTCTATTGGTTCTCGGAACAATGAGCAGTTCTTC. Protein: CASSESIGSRNNEQFF.

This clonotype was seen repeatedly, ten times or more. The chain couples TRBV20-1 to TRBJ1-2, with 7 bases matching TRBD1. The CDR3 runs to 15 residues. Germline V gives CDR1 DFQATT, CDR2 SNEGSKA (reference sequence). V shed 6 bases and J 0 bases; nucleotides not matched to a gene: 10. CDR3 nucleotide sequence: TGCAGTGCCCGGGACAGCCACTACCCTAACTATGGCTACACCTTC. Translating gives CSARDSHYPNYGYTF.

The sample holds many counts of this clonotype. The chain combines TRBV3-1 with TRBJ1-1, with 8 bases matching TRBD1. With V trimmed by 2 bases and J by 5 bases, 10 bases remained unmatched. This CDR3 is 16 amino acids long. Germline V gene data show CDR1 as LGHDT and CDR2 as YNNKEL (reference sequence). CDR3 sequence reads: CASSQQGTGKRTEAFF. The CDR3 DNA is TGTGCCAGCAGCCAACAAGGGACAGGTAAACGAACTGAAGCTTTCTTT.

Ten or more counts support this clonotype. DNA of the CDR3: TGTGCCAGCAGCCTACGGGAAACAGGCTCCTATAATTCACCCCTCCACTTT. It codes for CASSLRETGSYNSPLHF. The chain links TRBV5-5 to TRBJ1-6; D may be TRBD1 (5 bases). Germline V gene sequence: CDR1 SGHKS, CDR2 YYEKEE (reference sequence). V lost 4 bases and J 0 bases, leaving 14 bases between the germline ends. The CDR3 covers 17 residues.

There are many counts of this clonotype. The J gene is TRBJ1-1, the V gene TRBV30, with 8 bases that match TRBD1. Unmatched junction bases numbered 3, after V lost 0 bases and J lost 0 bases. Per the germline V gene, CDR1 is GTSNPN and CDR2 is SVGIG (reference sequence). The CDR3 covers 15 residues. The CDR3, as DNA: TGTGCCTGGAGTGTAGCGGGACAGGTGAACACTGAAGCTTTCTTT. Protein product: CAWSVAGQVNTEAFF.

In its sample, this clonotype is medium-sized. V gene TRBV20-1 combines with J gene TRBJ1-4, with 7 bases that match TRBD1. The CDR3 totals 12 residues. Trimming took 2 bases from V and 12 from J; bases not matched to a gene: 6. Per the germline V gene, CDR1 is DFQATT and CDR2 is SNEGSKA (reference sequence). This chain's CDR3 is CSARWDSRELFF. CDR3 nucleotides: TGCAGTGCTAGATGGGACAGTCGAGAACTGTTTTTT.

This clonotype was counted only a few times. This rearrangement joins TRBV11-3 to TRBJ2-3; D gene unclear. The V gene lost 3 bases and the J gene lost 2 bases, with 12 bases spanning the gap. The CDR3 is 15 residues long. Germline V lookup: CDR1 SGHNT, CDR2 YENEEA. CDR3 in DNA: TGTGCCAGCAGCTTCCTTGCGTTACCCACAGATACGCAGTATTTT. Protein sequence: CASSFLALPTDTQYF.

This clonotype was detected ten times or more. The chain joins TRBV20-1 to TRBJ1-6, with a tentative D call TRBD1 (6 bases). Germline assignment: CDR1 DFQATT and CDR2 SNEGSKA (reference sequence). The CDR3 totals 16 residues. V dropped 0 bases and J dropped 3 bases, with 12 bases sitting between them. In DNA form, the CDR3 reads TGCAGTGCTAGAGACATCCCGGGACACTATAATTCACCCCTCCACTTT. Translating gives CSARDIPGHYNSPLHF.

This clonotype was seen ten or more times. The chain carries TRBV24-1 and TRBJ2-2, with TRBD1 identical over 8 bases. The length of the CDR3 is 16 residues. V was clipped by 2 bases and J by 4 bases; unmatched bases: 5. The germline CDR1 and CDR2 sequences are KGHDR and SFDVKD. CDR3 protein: CATSDSGTGPTGELFF. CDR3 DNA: TGTGCCACCAGTGATTCCGGGACAGGACCCACCGGGGAGCTGTTTTTT.